A single T cell receptor beta chain is shown here with its context. Patients of the Seattle cohort, enrolled during active infection, were followed longitudinally. V was cut by 4 bases and J by 0 bases, with 11 bases left in between. This CDR3 contains 15 residues. Germline V CDR1 and CDR2: SEHNR, FQNEAQ (reference sequence). In the original processing: Amplified reference gene primers provided the basis for estimating nucleated cell counts. The table came from immunoSEQ multiplex PCR; TCRdb's copy has only in-frame clones and leaves some out. The D gene and trimming were derived from the DNA, and the V and J assignments and clone size from that table. This sample has 300,000 to 400,000 clones; about 87% occur once, and the top ten carry 6% to 7%. The data belong to a study of blood T cell repertoires in COVID-19. Study in general: Acute and convalescent COVID-19 specimens originated in the United States, Italy and Spain. Nucleic acid was either cDNA or gDNA, and it came from T cells, B-cell-depleted T cells, or PBMCs.

The sample comprised peripheral blood. The clonotype was recovered from a woman in her 50s with COVID-19, enrolled during active disease. The chain combines TRBV7-9 with TRBJ2-3, with a possible D match to TRBD1 (6 bases). CDR3 sequence reads: CASSSRDISTDTQYF. For the CDR3, the DNA is TGTGCCAGCAGCTCCCGGGACATAAGCACAGATACGCAGTATTTT. Full variable domain (missing parts from reference TRBV7-9 and TRBJ2-3): DTGVSQNPRHKITKRGQNVTFRCDPISEHNRLYWYRQTLGQGPEFLTYFQNEAQLEKSRLLSDRFSAERPKGSFSTLEIQRTEQGDSAMYLCASSSRDISTDTQYFGPGTRLTVL.